A single sample gave rise to the 15 T cell receptor beta chains below, sequenced in a study of T cell responses to AZD1222 COVID-19 vaccine (dated by TCRdb to the early 2020s). Libraries were built with the immunoSEQ multiplex PCR assay. Drawn from immuneACCESS, this table holds only the in-frame rearrangements with V and J called that TCRdb kept. Clones are partly lost; checked studies trace under half to an unresolved V gene and leave the rest unexplained. Recorded for this sample are some 150,000 clones; about 81% of them occurred a single time. Of the sample, around 4.1% falls within the top ten clones. The time point label for this specimen denotes: baseline before first vaccination. The meaning of the sample's treatment or condition label: meningococcal conjugate vaccine given as trial control. The sample here was peripheral blood, taken on day 0 of MenACWY control vaccination. The receptors were sampled from an adult in good health.

V and J are TRBV11-2 and TRBJ2-3; D might be TRBD2 (6 bases). This CDR3 has 17 amino acids. The V gene lost 5 bases and the J gene lost 12 bases, with 30 bases spanning the gap. The germline gives CDR1 SGHAT, CDR2 FQNNGV. As DNA, the CDR3 is TGTGCCAGCAGCCCAAGGCACGGGACTGCCGTTCGAATTAGCCAGTATTTT. Protein product: CASSPRHGTAVRISQYF.

The rearrangement joins TRBV28 to TRBJ1-6; a possible D gene is TRBD1 (5 bases). The CDR3 spans 14 residues. Germline loops: CDR1 MDHEN, CDR2 SYDVKM. V lost 3 bases and J lost 9, with 12 bases in between. For the CDR3, the DNA is TGTGCCAGCAGTTTCTATGGGGGGTCTTCACCCCTCCACTTT. It encodes CASSFYGGSSPLHF. Supplemented by reference TRBV28 and TRBJ1-6, the full variable domain reads DVKVTQSSRYLVKRTGEKVFLECVQDMDHENMFWYRQDPGLGLRLIYFSYDVKMKEKGDIPEGYSVSREKKERFSLILESASTNQTSMYLCASSFYGGSSPLHFGNGTRLTVT.

The J gene is TRBJ2-4, the V gene TRBV5-1, with D tentatively TRBD1 (5 bases). In germline, CDR1 is SGHRS, CDR2 YFSETQ. V dropped 3 bases and J dropped 7 bases, with 11 bases sitting between them. CDR3 length equals 13 residues. The CDR3 loop is CASSSPRGNIQYF. The CDR3 DNA reads as TGCGCCAGCAGCTCCCCTAGGGGCAACATTCAGTACTTC.

As to this clone: Different DNA sequences within this sample yield the same CDR3. CDR3 loop: CASSPGGNEQFF. CDR3 nucleotide sequence: TGTGCCAGCTCACCGGGAGGCAATGAGCAGTTCTTC. The chain carries TRBV18 and TRBJ2-1; possible D gene TRBD2, 6 bases. The V end was cut by 3 bases, the J end by 6 bases, with 6 bases between. Germline CDR1 and CDR2: KGHSH and LQKENI. The CDR3 sequence is 12 residues long.

This clone was seen a few times. V usage is TRBV20-1 and J usage is TRBJ1-2; TRBD1 matches 7 bases. Germline loops: CDR1 DFQATT, CDR2 SNEGSKA (reference sequence). Germline trimming cut 5 bases from V and 8 bases from J; bases unmatched to any gene: 5. The CDR3 is 11 amino acids. This chain's CDR3 is CSAQWTGGYTF. In DNA, the CDR3 is TGCAGTGCTCAATGGACAGGCGGCTACACCTTC.

This chain joins TRBV3-1 (or the pseudogene TRBV3-2) and TRBJ1-1; no clear D gene. Trimming took off 8 bases at V and 8 bases at J, with 12 bases between the two ends. Germline CDR1 LGHDT, CDR2 YNNKEL (reference sequence). The CDR3 covers 11 residues. CDR3 nucleotide sequence: TGTGCCAGCGAGGGTGATGCCGAAGCTTTCTTT. Protein sequence: CASEGDAEAFF.

The gene calls are TRBV6-1 and TRBJ2-1; either TRBD1 or TRBD2 may fit D (5 bases each). Deletions cut 1 base from V and 0 bases from J, with 10 bases between. Germline loops: CDR1 MNHNS, CDR2 SASEGT. The CDR3 sequence is 16 residues long. Here the CDR3 DNA reads TGTGCCAGCAGTGAAGTCTGGGGGAGCTCCTACAATGAGCAGTTCTTC. Translating it yields CASSEVWGSSYNEQFF.

Ten or more counts support this clone. The V gene is TRBV4-1, the J gene TRBJ1-2; D not certain. The CDR3 sequence is 12 residues long. Between the trimmed V and J ends, which lost 2 bases and 4 bases, there was a span of 5 bases. Germline lookup yields CDR1 MGHRA and CDR2 YSYEKL. The CDR3 sequence is CASSQLSYGYTF. The CDR3 DNA reads TGCGCCAGCAGCCAATTAAGCTATGGCTACACCTTC.

A few counts support this clone. The CDR3 loop reads CAISQTTSTDTQYF. In DNA, the CDR3 is TGTGCCATCAGCCAGACAACTAGCACAGATACGCAGTATTTT. V and J are TRBV10-3 and TRBJ2-3, with unresolved D. From germline, CDR1 is ENHRY and CDR2 SYGVKD. V shed 6 bases and J shed 0 bases, with 10 bases lying between them. The CDR3 runs 14 residues.

This chain links TRBV20-1 with TRBJ1-1; weak D call: TRBD1 (6 bases). CDR3 length equals 11 residues. V lost 6 bases, J lost 4 bases, and 9 bases lay in between. The V gene's germline CDR1 is DFQATT and CDR2 SNEGSKA (reference sequence). The chain's CDR3 is CSAPDSTEAFF. The CDR3 region has the DNA TGCAGTGCCCCGGACAGCACTGAAGCTTTCTTT.

This clone was seen only once. This chain connects TRBV5-6 to TRBJ2-2; no reliable D call. CDR3 length: 14 amino acids. V dropped 0 bases and J dropped 4 bases, with 7 bases sitting between them. Germline V gene data show CDR1 as SGHDT and CDR2 as YYEEEE. Written as DNA, the CDR3 is TGTGCCAGCAGCTTGGGGCCGGGCACCGGGGAGCTGTTTTTT. Its protein is CASSLGPGTGELFF.

The rearrangement links TRBV7-2 to TRBJ1-5; D remains ambiguous. The CDR3 is 14 amino acids. V dropped 5 bases and J dropped 0 bases, with 8 bases sitting between them. Germline assignment: CDR1 SGHTA and CDR2 FQGNSA. The CDR3 nucleotides read TGTGCCAGCAGCCAATACTATAGCAATCAGCCCCAGCATTTT. It encodes CASSQYYSNQPQHF. The variable domain in full, completed from reference TRBV7-2 and TRBJ1-5, reads GAGVSQSPSNKVTEKGKDVELRCDPISGHTALYWYRQSLGQGLEFLIYFQGNSAPDKSGLPSDRFSAERTGGSVSTLTIQRTQQEDSAVYLCASSQYYSNQPQHFGDGTRLSIL.

This clone was counted a single time. The chain couples TRBV19 to TRBJ2-3; D possibly matches TRBD1 or TRBD2 (5 bases each). V lost 8 bases and J 1 base, leaving 7 bases between the germline ends. This CDR3 has 12 amino acids. CDR1 LNHDA and CDR2 SQIVND come from the germline V gene (reference sequence). The CDR3 DNA is TGTGCCAGTGGGACCCGCACAGATACGCAGTATTTT. This translates into CASGTRTDTQYF.

The chain combines TRBV14 with TRBJ2-1; D is possibly TRBD1 or TRBD2 (5 bases each). CDR3 length: 14 residues. CDR1 and CDR2 from the germline V gene are SGHDN and FVKESK. V lost 1 base and J 9 bases, leaving 13 bases between the germline ends. The CDR3 nucleotides read TGTGCCAGCAGCCAAGTAAGGGGAGTCTCTGAGCAGTTCTTC. Encoded protein: CASSQVRGVSEQFF.

The chain carries TRBV30 and TRBJ1-3; D unclear. Per the germline V gene, CDR1 is GTSNPN and CDR2 is SVGIG (reference sequence). Between the trimmed V and J ends, which lost 0 bases and 0 bases, there was a span of 6 bases. This CDR3 has 14 amino acids. CDR3 in amino acids: CAWSVSSSGNTIYF. The CDR3 DNA reads TGTGCCTGGAGTGTGTCGAGCTCTGGAAACACCATATATTTT.